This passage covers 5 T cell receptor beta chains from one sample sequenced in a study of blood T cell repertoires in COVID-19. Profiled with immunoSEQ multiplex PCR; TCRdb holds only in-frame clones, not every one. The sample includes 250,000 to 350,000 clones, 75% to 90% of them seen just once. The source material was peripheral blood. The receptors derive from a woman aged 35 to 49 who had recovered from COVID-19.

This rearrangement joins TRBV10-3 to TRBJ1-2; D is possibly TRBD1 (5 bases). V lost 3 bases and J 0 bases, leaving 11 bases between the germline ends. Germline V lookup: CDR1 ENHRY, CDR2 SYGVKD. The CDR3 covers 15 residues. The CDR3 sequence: CAISDPGQTNYGYTF. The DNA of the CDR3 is TGTGCCATCAGTGACCCAGGGCAAACTAACTATGGCTACACCTTC.

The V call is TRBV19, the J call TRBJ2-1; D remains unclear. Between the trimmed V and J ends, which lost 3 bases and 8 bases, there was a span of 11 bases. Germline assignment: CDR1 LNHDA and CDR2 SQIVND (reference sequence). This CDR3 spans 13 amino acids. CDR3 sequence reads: CASSISHGYEQFF. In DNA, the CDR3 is TGTGCCAGTAGTATTTCCCACGGTTATGAGCAGTTCTTC.

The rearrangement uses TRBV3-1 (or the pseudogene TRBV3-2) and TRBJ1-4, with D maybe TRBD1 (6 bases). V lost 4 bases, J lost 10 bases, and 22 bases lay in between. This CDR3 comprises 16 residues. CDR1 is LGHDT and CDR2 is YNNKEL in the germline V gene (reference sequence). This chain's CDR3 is CASSRSEFGTSGKLFF. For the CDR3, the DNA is TGTGCCAGCAGCCGGTCCGAATTCGGGACATCCGGAAAACTGTTTTTT.

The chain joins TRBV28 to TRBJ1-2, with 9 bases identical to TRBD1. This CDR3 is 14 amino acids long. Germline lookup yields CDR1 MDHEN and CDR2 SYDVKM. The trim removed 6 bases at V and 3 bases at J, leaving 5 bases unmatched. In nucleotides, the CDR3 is TGTGCCAGCAGAACCGGGACAGGGCACTATGGCTACACCTTC. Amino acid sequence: CASRTGTGHYGYTF.

The CDR3 is CASSKGLLRGNEKLFF. The CDR3, as DNA: TGTGCCAGCAGTAAAGGCCTACTCCGGGGAAATGAAAAACTGTTTTTT. V usage is TRBV6-1 and J usage is TRBJ1-4; D unclear. This CDR3 spans 16 amino acids. Germline-derived CDR1 and CDR2 are MNHNS and SASEGT. V was trimmed by 5 bases and J by 5 bases, leaving 18 bases between them.